The rows below give T cell receptor beta chains drawn from one sample of a study of T cell repertoires in cytomegalovirus infection. MiXCR was run by TCRdb on the reads, yielding one entry per CDR3 protein. Altogether about 490,000 distinct CDR3 sequences are present, about 10% being singletons, with the ten largest covering roughly 10%. The source material was PBMCs. The receptors shown here come from a human donor in good health (CMV status not recorded). Some clones in this sample may be carry-over from other donors' samples. CDR3s include the opening cysteine and the closing phenylalanine or tryptophan. D genes are given only for firm matches. Clone sizes are given selectively: once, few, many, or a class where the clone is expanded.

many . TRBJ2-1 TRBV4-2 CASSQDAAVSYNEQFF TGTGCCAGCAGCCAAGATGCAGCGGTCTCCTACAATGAGCAGTTCTTC
. . TRBJ2-7 TRBV19 CASSPVHTYEQYF TGTGCCAGTAGTCCCGTACATACCTACGAGCAGTACTTC
many . TRBJ2-1 TRBV28 CASSLWSKEEEQFF TGTGCCAGCAGTTTATGGTCGAAGGAGGAAGAGCAGTTCTTC
many TRBD1 TRBJ1-1 TRBV4-2 CASSQAGRGLRATEAFF TGTGCCAGCAGCCAAGCAGGCAGGGGGCTTCGGGCCACTGAAGCTTTCTTT
. TRBD1 TRBJ1-1 TRBV6-6 CASSYGTASEAFF TGTGCCAGCAGTTACGGGACAGCCTCTGAAGCTTTCTTT
few . TRBJ2-5 TRBV3-1 CASSQDKDRGARTQYF TGTGCCAGCAGCCAAGATAAGGATCGGGGGGCGAGGACCCAGTACTTC
. . TRBJ1-4 TRBV5-4 CASSRDLIGEKLFF TGTGCCAGCAGCCGGGACCTTATAGGTGAAAAACTGTTTTTT
many TRBD2 TRBJ2-4 TRBV7-2 CASSFLAGGGRSNIQYF TGTGCCAGCAGCTTCCTCGCGGGGGGCGGGAGATCAAACATTCAGTACTTC
many . TRBJ1-2 TRBV6-5 CASRPTSSYGYTF TGTGCCAGCAGGCCTACAAGCAGCTATGGCTACACCTTC
many . TRBJ1-2 TRBV7-2 CASNTPFYYGYTF TGTGCCAGCAACACTCCCTTCTACTATGGCTACACCTTC
many TRBD1 TRBJ1-1 TRBV7-9 CASSEQGVLTEAFF TGTGCCAGCAGCGAACAGGGGGTATTGACTGAAGCTTTCTTT
many . TRBJ2-2 TRBV5-4 CASSLGGTAGHTGELFF TGTGCCAGCAGCTTGGGGGGGACAGCGGGCCACACCGGGGAGCTGTTTTTT
many . TRBJ1-2 TRBV12-5 CASGSGGEPNYGYTF TGTGCTAGTGGTTCGGGGGGAGAGCCTAACTATGGCTACACCTTC
many . TRBJ1-6 TRBV12-3/TRBV12-4 CASSLAERGSPLHF TGTGCCAGCAGTTTAGCAGAAAGGGGTTCACCCCTCCACTTT
many TRBD2 TRBJ2-2 TRBV6-2/TRBV6-3 CATNPRLAVTGELFF TGTGCCACCAACCCTCGACTAGCGGTCACCGGGGAGCTGTTTTTT
many TRBD2 TRBJ2-7 TRBV7-9 CASFPTSGGRYEQYF TGTGCCAGCTTTCCGACTAGCGGGGGGCGATACGAGCAGTACTTC
many . TRBJ1-1 TRBV12-3/TRBV12-4 CASKPGPASFTEAFF TGTGCCAGCAAACCGGGACCGGCGTCTTTCACTGAAGCTTTCTTT
. TRBD1 TRBJ2-5 TRBV19 CASSMWPSGGETQYF TGTGCCAGTAGTATGTGGCCCTCAGGGGGCGAGACCCAGTACTTC
. . TRBJ2-1 TRBV4-2 CASSHSSASVNNEQFF TGTGCCAGCAGCCATTCTTCGGCTAGCGTTAACAATGAGCAGTTCTTC
many TRBD1 TRBJ1-2 TRBV9 CASSVGQGDYGYTF TGTGCCAGCAGCGTAGGACAGGGCGATTATGGCTACACCTTC
few . TRBJ2-5 TRBV19 CANIAPSGETQYF TGTGCCAATATCGCACCATCGGGGGAGACCCAGTACTTC
few . TRBJ1-2 TRBV5-1 CASRRDQLRYTF TGCGCCAGCCGACGGGACCAACTTCGCTACACCTTC
many . TRBJ1-5 TRBV7-9 CASSFGLGVRNQPQHF TGTGCCAGCAGCTTCGGCCTTGGGGTACGGAATCAGCCCCAGCATTTT
few . TRBJ2-7 TRBV9 CASSVAGSPTTEQYF TGTGCCAGCAGCGTAGCGGGGTCTCCCACTACCGAGCAGTACTTC
few . TRBJ1-1 TRBV9 CASSATIRVGTEAFF TGTGCCAGCAGCGCAACTATCAGAGTGGGCACTGAAGCTTTCTTT
many . TRBJ2-7 TRBV7-8 CASSLPGPHRGEQYF TGTGCCAGCAGCTTACCGGGCCCCCATAGGGGCGAGCAGTACTTC
many TRBD2 TRBJ2-7 TRBV20-1 CSASSRTSGSRYEQYF TGCAGTGCTTCTTCAAGGACTAGCGGGAGCCGGTACGAGCAGTACTTC
. TRBD1 TRBJ1-2 TRBV5-1 CASSPRTGIYGYTF TGCGCCAGCAGCCCACGGACAGGAATTTATGGCTACACCTTC
few . TRBJ2-7 TRBV12-3/TRBV12-4 CASSSGRYTFYEQYF TGTGCCAGCAGCAGTGGACGGTACACATTCTACGAGCAGTACTTC
. . TRBJ1-1 TRBV10-2 CASSDEGDAAEAFF TGCGCCAGCAGTGATGAGGGAGACGCGGCTGAAGCTTTCTTT
few TRBD2 TRBJ2-7 TRBV20-1 CSAGLAGLFSYEQYF TGCAGTGCGGGACTAGCGGGTCTTTTCTCCTACGAGCAGTACTTC
. TRBD1 TRBJ1-2 TRBV4-1 CASSLGTALGYTF TGCGCCAGCAGCCTCGGGACAGCGCTTGGCTACACCTTC
. TRBD2 TRBJ2-3 TRBV7-9 CASSDPLAGGIFF TGTGCCAGCAGCGACCCCCTAGCGGGGGGGATCTTTTTT
many TRBD1 TRBJ1-1 TRBV7-8 CASSGQGARVRHTEAFF TGTGCCAGCAGCGGACAGGGGGCGCGAGTTAGGCACACTGAAGCTTTCTTT
few . TRBJ1-1 TRBV28 CASISGMNTEAFF TGTGCCAGCATCTCAGGGATGAACACTGAAGCTTTCTTT
many . TRBJ2-5 TRBV5-4 CASSPHREETQYF TGTGCCAGCAGCCCTCACAGAGAAGAGACCCAGTACTTC
. . TRBJ1-1 TRBV12-3/TRBV12-4 CASSSRRLKAEAFF TGTGCCAGCAGTAGCCGTCGATTGAAGGCTGAAGCTTTCTTT
few . TRBJ1-5 TRBV20-1 CSAGGGFEGNQPQHF TGCAGTGCCGGGGGTGGTTTCGAGGGCAATCAGCCCCAGCATTTT
. . TRBJ1-1 TRBV12-3/TRBV12-4 CASSNPSRGNTEAFF TGTGCCAGCAGTAATCCCAGTAGGGGGAACACTGAAGCTTTCTTT
many . TRBJ1-5 TRBV6-1 CASSEARGYSNQPQHF TGTGCCAGCAGTGAAGCCAGGGGATATAGCAATCAGCCCCAGCATTTT
. . TRBJ1-1 TRBV24-1 CATSDKTVEAFF TGTGCCACCAGTGATAAGACAGTTGAAGCTTTCTTT
. . TRBJ2-6 TRBV20-1 CSASLASGANVLTF TGCAGTGCTTCCCTCGCCTCTGGGGCCAACGTCCTGACTTTC
. . TRBJ1-1 TRBV7-6 CASSFGTLNTVAFF TGTGCCAGCAGCTTTGGAACGTTGAACACTGTAGCTTTCTTT
few . TRBJ2-5 TRBV25-1 CASSPPLPGEETQYF TGTGCCAGCAGTCCTCCTTTGCCAGGGGAAGAGACCCAGTACTTC
many TRBD2 TRBJ2-4 TRBV7-8 CASSPGLAGPLAKNIQYF TGTGCCAGCAGCCCTGGACTAGCGGGGCCTTTAGCCAAAAACATTCAGTACTTC
many . TRBJ2-7 TRBV5-4 CASSLEESEQYF TGTGCCAGCAGCTTGGAGGAGTCCGAGCAGTACTTC
many TRBD1 TRBJ1-5 TRBV7-9 CASSLGTGGKPQHF TGTGCCAGCAGCTTGGGGACAGGGGGTAAGCCCCAGCATTTT
many . TRBJ2-5 TRBV7-2 CASSPESGETQYF TGTGCCAGCAGCCCCGAATCAGGAGAGACCCAGTACTTC
many . TRBJ2-7 TRBV7-8 CASSLDGTGFEQYF TGTGCCAGCAGCTTAGATGGAACCGGATTTGAGCAGTACTTC
many TRBD1 TRBJ1-2 TRBV2 CASSEDRGGYGYTF TGTGCCAGCAGTGAAGACAGGGGAGGCTATGGCTACACCTTC
many . TRBJ2-3 TRBV7-2 CASSPDTTDTQYF TGTGCCAGCAGCCCCGATACCACAGATACGCAGTATTTT
few . TRBJ2-7 TRBV9 CASSGTGEGRGRGNEQYF TGTGCCAGCAGTGGGACAGGCGAAGGGAGGGGTCGGGGCAACGAGCAGTACTTC
many TRBD2 TRBJ2-1 TRBV7-9 CASSFVVAGGNEQFF TGTGCCAGCAGCTTTGTGGTAGCGGGAGGTAATGAGCAGTTCTTC
few . TRBJ1-6 TRBV20-1 CRGSGGIFRSSYNSPLHF TGCAGGGGGAGTGGGGGCATTTTTAGGAGCTCCTATAATTCACCCCTCCACTTT
few . TRBJ2-7 TRBV12-3/TRBV12-4 CASSLKYSPTYEQYF TGTGCCAGCAGTTTAAAATACTCTCCTACCTACGAGCAGTACTTC
. TRBD1 TRBJ1-1 TRBV5-4 CASSIGTDNTEAFF TGTGCCAGCAGCATAGGGACAGATAACACTGAAGCTTTCTTT
. . TRBJ2-2 TRBV6-4 CASSDKASEDTGELFF TGTGCCAGCAGTGACAAGGCTAGCGAGGACACCGGGGAGCTGTTTTTT